This entry lists 6 T cell receptor beta chains sequenced from one sample in a study of cytomegalovirus exposure and HLA in healthy donors. With 60 Vbeta and 13 Jbeta primers, the PCR was carried out. Profiling relied on immunoSEQ multiplex PCR, and the TCRdb table lists in-frame clones only, not all of them. The sample contains roughly 200,000 clones, 65% to 80% of which appear only once. Sequencing was performed on PBMCs. The receptors stem from a middle-aged woman in good health and CMV-seronegative.

This chain joins TRBV2 and TRBJ2-7; D is uncertain. The germline V and J ends were trimmed by 3 bases and 7 bases, with 10 bases remaining between them. This CDR3 is 12 amino acids long. The germline gives CDR1 SNHLY, CDR2 FYNNEI. In DNA form, the CDR3 reads TGTGCCAGCAGTGACAGGTTTGGTGAGCAGTACTTC. Translated: CASSDRFGEQYF.

This clone has only one observation. J is TRBJ2-3 and V is TRBV4-2, with TRBD2 identical over 10 bases. The V and J ends lost 3 bases and 2 bases, in that order; junction bases with no gene match: 5. The germline V gene encodes CDR1 LGHNA and CDR2 YNFKEQ. This CDR3 is built from 16 residues. The CDR3 coding sequence is TGTGCCAGCAGCCAGAGGACTAGCGGAATCACAGATACGCAGTATTTT. Amino acid sequence: CASSQRTSGITDTQYF.

The rearrangement uses TRBV2 and TRBJ1-5; D is unclear. Trimming took 7 bases from V and 7 from J, leaving 17 bases between them. Germline CDR1 SNHLY, CDR2 FYNNEI. The CDR3 is 14 amino acids. CDR3 bases: TGTGCCAGCACCCCGGGCCCCGCGGGGCAGCCCCAGCATTTT. Encoded protein: CASTPGPAGQPQHF.

With regard to this clone: This may be a read error: a much more frequent sequence differs by one nucleotide. The chain uses TRBV5-4 and TRBJ1-6, with 9 bases fitting TRBD1. The J segment lost 8 bases and the V segment lost 4 bases, leaving 4 bases of the junction unmatched. Per germline, CDR1 SGHNT and CDR2 YYREEE (reference sequence). CDR3 length: 14 amino acids. The CDR3 region has the DNA TGTGCCAGCAGCAAGGGACAGGGTGATTCACCCCTCCACTTT. Protein product: CASSKGQGDSPLHF.

This clone appeared a few times. The chain recombines TRBV5-1 with TRBJ2-7; possibly TRBD1 for D (6 bases). Trimming cost V 3 bases and J 5 bases, with 12 bases left between them. Germline V CDR1 and CDR2: SGHRS, YFSETQ. This CDR3 region has 13 residues. In DNA form, the CDR3 reads TGCGCCAGCAGCTCAACAGGGAACGACGAGCAGTACTTC. This gives the protein CASSSTGNDEQYF.

J is TRBJ2-7 and V is TRBV28; 7 positions agree with TRBD2. The CDR3 extends over 15 amino acids. Losses at the gene ends were 4 bases for V and 3 bases for J; bases not matched to a gene: 9. The germline V gene encodes CDR1 MDHEN and CDR2 SYDVKM. CDR3 DNA: TGTGCCAGCAGTTCCTCGGGCGGGAGACTCTACGAGCAGTACTTC. Amino acid sequence: CASSSSGGRLYEQYF.